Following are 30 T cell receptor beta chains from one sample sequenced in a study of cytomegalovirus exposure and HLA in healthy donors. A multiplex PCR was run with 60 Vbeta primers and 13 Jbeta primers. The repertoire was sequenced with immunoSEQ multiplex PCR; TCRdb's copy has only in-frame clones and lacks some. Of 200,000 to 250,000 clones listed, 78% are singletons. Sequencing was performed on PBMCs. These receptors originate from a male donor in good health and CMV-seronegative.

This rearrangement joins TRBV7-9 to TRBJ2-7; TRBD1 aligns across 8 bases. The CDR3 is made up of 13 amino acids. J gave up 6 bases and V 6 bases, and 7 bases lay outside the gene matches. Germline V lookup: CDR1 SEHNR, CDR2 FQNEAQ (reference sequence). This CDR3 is CASSLAGGSEQYF. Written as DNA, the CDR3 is TGTGCCAGCAGTTTGGCAGGGGGCAGCGAGCAGTACTTC.

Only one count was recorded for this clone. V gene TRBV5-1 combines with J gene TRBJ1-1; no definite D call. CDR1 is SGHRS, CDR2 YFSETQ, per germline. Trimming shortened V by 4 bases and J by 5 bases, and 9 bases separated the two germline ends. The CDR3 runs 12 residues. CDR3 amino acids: CASSRDNTEAFF. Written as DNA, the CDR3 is TGCGCCAGCAGCCGAGATAATACTGAAGCTTTCTTT.

CDR3 nucleotide sequence: TGTGCCACCAGCAGAGACCAGGGTCTTGTGCAGTTCTTC. It encodes CATSRDQGLVQFF. The chain couples TRBV15 to TRBJ2-1; D might be TRBD1 (5 bases). With 0 bases removed from V and 12 bases from J, the gap between germline ends came to 12 bases. The germline CDR1 and CDR2 sequences are LNHNV and YYDKDF (reference sequence). The CDR3 covers 13 residues.

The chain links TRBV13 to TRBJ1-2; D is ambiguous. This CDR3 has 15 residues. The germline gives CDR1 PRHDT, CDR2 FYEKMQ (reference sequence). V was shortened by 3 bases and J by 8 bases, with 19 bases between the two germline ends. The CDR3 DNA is TGTGCCAGCAGCTTTCAACAGCAACCGGCCTGGGGCTACACCTTC. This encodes CASSFQQQPAWGYTF.

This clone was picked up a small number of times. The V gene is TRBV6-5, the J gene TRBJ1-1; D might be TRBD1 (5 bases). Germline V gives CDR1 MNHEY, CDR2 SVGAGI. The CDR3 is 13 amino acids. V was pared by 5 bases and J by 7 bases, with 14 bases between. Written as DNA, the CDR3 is TGTGCCAGCAGTCAGCCCCAGGGTAATGAAGCTTTCTTT. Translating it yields CASSQPQGNEAFF.

DNA for the CDR3: TGTGCCAGCAGCTTGTACGGTTATTCCTCCTACGAGCAGTACTTC. It is translated as CASSLYGYSSYEQYF. The chain links TRBV5-4 to TRBJ2-7, with D uncertain. The CDR3 extends over 15 amino acids. Germline V gene sequence: CDR1 SGHNT, CDR2 YYREEE (reference sequence). Trimming left V 1 base short and J 0 bases short, with 11 bases between.

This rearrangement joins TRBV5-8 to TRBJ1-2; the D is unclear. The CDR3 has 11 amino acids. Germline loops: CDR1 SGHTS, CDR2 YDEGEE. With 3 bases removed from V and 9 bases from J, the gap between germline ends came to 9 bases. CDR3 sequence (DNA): TGTGCCAGCAGCTCCCGAGTGAGCTACACCTTC. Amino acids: CASSSRVSYTF.

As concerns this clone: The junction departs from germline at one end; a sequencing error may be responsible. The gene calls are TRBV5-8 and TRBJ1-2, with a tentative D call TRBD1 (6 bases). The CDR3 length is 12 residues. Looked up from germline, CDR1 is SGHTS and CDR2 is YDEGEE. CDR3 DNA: TGTGCCAGCAGCCGGCGGCAGGGGCCCTTCGCCTTC. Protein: CASSRRQGPFAF.

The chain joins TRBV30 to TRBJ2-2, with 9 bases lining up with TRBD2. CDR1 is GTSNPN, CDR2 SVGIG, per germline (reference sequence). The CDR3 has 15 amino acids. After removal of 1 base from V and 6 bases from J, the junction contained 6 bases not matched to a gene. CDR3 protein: CAWSGLAGWSGELFF. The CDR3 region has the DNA TGTGCCTGGAGTGGGCTAGCGGGATGGTCCGGGGAGCTGTTTTTT.

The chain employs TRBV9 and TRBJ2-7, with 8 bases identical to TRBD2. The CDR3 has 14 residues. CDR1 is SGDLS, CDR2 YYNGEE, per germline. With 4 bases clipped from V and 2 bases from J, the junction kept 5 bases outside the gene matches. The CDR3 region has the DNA TGTGCCAGCAGCCGTGGGACTAGAGCCTACGAGCAGTACTTC. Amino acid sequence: CASSRGTRAYEQYF. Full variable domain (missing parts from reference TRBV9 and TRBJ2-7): DSGVTQTPKHLITATGQRVTLRCSPRSGDLSVYWYQQSLDQGLQFLIQYYNGEERAKGNILERFSAQQFPDLHSELNLSSLELGDSALYFCASSRGTRAYEQYFGPGTRLTVT.

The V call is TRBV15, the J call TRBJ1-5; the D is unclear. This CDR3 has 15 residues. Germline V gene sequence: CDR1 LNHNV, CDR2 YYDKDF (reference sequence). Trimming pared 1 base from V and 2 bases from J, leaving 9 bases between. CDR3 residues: CATSRVFRGNQPQHF. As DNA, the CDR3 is TGTGCCACCAGCAGAGTCTTCCGAGGCAATCAGCCCCAGCATTTT.

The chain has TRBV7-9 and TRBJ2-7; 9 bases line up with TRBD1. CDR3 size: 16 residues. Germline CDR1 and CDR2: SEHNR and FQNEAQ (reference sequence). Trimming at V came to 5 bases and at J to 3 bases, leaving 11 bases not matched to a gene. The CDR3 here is CASSKTPGQGFYEQYF. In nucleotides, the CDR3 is TGTGCCAGCAGCAAAACGCCGGGACAGGGATTCTACGAGCAGTACTTC. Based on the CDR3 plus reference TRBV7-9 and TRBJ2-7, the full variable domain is DTGVSQNPRHKITKRGQNVTFRCDPISEHNRLYWYRQTLGQGPEFLTYFQNEAQLEKSRLLSDRFSAERPKGSFSTLEIQRTEQGDSAMYLCASSKTPGQGFYEQYFGPGTRLTVT.

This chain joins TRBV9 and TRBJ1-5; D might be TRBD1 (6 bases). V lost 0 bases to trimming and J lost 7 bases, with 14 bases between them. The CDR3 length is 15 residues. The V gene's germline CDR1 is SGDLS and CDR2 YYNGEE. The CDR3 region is CASSVEEGGNQPQHF. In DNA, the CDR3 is TGTGCCAGCAGCGTAGAGGAAGGGGGTAACCAGCCCCAGCATTTT.

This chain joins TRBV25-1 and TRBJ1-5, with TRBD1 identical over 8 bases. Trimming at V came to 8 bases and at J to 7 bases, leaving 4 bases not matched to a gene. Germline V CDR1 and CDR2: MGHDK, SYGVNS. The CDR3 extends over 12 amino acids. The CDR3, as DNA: TGTGCCAGCGGACAGGGACAACAGCCCCAGCATTTT. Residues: CASGQGQQPQHF.

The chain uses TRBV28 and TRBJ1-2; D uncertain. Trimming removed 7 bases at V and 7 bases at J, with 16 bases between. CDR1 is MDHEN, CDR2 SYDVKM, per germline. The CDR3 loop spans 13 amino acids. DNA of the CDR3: TGTGCCAGCATATCAGTCACGCCAGGTGGCTACACCTTC. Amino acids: CASISVTPGGYTF.

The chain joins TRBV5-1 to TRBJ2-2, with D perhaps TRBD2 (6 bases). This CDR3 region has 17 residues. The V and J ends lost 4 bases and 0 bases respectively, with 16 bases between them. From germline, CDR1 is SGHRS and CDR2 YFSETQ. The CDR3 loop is CASSQRRGKPNTGELFF. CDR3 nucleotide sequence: TGCGCCAGCAGCCAGAGGCGGGGTAAACCGAACACCGGGGAGCTGTTTTTT.

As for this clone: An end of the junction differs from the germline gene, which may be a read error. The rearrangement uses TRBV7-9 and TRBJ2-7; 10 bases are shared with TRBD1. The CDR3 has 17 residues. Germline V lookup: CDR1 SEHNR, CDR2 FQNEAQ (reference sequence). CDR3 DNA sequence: TGTTCCAGCAGCTCCGTCCCGGGACAGGGGACCTCCTACGAGCAGTACTTC. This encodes CSSSSVPGQGTSYEQYF.

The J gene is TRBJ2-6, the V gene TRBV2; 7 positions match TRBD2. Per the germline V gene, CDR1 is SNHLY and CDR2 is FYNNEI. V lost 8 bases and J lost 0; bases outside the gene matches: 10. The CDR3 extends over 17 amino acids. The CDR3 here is CASDGGGGNSGANVLTF. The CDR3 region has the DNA TGTGCCAGCGATGGGGGGGGAGGGAACTCTGGGGCCAACGTCCTGACTTTC.

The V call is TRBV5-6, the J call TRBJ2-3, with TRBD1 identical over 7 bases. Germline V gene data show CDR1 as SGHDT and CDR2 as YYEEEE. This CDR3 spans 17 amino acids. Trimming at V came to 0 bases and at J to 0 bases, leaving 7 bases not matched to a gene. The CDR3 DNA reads TGTGCCAGCAGCTTGGCAGGGACAGCCTCTAGCACAGATACGCAGTATTTT. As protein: CASSLAGTASSTDTQYF.

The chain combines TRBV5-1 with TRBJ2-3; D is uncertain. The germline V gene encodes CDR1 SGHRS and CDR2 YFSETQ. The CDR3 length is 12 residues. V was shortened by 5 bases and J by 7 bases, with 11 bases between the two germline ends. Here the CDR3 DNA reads TGCGCCAGCAGTCTAGAGAGCTATACGCAGTATTTT. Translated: CASSLESYTQYF.

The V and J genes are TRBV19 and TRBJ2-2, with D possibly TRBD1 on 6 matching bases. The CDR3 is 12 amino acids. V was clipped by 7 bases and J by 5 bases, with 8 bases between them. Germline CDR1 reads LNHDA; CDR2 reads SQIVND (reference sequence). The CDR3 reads CASKQGTGELFF. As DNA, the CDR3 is TGTGCCAGTAAACAGGGAACCGGGGAGCTGTTTTTT.

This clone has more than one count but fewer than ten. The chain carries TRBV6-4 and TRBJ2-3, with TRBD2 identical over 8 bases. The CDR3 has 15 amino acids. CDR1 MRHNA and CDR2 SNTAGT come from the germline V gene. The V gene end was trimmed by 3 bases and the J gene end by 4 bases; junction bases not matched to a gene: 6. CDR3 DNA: TGTGCCAGCAGTGAGGGTAGCGGGAACGCAGATACGCAGTATTTT. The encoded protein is CASSEGSGNADTQYF.

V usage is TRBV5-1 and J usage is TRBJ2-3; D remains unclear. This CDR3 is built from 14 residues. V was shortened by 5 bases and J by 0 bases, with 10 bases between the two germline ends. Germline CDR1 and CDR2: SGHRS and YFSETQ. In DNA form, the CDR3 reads TGCGCCAGCAGGGCCCGGAGTAGCACAGATACGCAGTATTTT. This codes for CASRARSSTDTQYF.

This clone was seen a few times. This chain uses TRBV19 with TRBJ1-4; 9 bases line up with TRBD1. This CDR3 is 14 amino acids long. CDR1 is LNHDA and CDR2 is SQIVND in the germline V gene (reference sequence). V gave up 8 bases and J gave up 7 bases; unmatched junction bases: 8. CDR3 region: CASHTGTGSEKLFF. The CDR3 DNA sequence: TGTGCCAGTCACACCGGGACAGGGAGTGAAAAACTGTTTTTT.

CDR3 sequence (DNA): TGTGCCAGCAGCTCAGGACTAGCGGTTAATGGTGAGCAGTTCTTC. It codes for CASSSGLAVNGEQFF. This rearrangement joins TRBV7-3 to TRBJ2-1; 10 bases match TRBD2. Germline assignment: CDR1 SGHTA and CDR2 FQGTGA. V was pared by 4 bases and J by 9 bases, with 9 bases of the junction left unmatched. This CDR3 is built from 15 residues.

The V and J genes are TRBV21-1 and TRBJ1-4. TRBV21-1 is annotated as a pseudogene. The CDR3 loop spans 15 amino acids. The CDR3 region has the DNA TGTGCCAGCAGCAACCGGGAAAGAACTAATGAAAAACTGTTTTTT. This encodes CASSNRERTNEKLFF.

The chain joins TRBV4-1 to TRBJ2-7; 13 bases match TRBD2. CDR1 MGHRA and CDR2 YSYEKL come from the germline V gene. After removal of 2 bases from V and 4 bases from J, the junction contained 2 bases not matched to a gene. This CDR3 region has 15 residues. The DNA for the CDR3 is TGCGCCAGCAGCCAAACACTAGCGGGAGGGTACGAGCAGTACTTC. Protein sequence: CASSQTLAGGYEQYF.

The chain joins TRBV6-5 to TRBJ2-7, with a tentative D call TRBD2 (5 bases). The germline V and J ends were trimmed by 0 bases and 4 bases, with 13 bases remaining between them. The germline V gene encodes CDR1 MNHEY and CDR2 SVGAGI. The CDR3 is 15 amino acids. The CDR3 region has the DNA TGTGCCAGCAGTTACTCCCGACTAACTGGTTACGAGCAGTACTTC. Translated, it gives CASSYSRLTGYEQYF.

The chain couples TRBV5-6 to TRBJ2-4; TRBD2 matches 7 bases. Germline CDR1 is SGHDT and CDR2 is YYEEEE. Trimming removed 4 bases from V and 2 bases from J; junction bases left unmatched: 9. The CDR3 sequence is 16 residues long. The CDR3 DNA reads TGTGCCAGCAGCCCCCGGGGGGTTGGAACCAAAAACATTCAGTACTTC. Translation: CASSPRGVGTKNIQYF.

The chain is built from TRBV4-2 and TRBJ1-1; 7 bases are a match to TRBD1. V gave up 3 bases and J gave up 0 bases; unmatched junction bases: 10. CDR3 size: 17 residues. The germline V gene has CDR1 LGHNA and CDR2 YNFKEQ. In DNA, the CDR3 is TGTGCCAGCAGCCATCCCGGGACAGACCACTTGAACACTGAAGCTTTCTTT. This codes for CASSHPGTDHLNTEAFF.